The 18 T cell receptor beta chains below all came from one sample that was sequenced in a study of T cell responses to AZD1222 COVID-19 vaccine. Clones were read by immunoSEQ multiplex PCR, and TCRdb kept only the in-frame ones, dropping some. There are some 100,000 clones in the sample; 80% to 90% occur only once, and 3.3% lies in the top ten. The sequenced sample was peripheral blood, obtained on day 0 of AZD1222 vaccination. These receptor sequences come from an adult in good health.

Only one count was recorded for this clone. This chain links TRBV6-5 with TRBJ1-2; a weak D match, TRBD1 (5 bases). CDR1 is MNHEY and CDR2 is SVGAGI in the germline V gene. The CDR3 loop spans 15 amino acids. V was shortened by 4 bases and J by 4 bases, with 16 bases between the two germline ends. This CDR3 is CASSFRRGEAYGYTF. CDR3 DNA sequence: TGTGCCAGCAGTTTCCGTCGGGGGGAGGCCTATGGCTACACCTTC.

Only a few counts were recorded for this clone. V and J are TRBV10-3 and TRBJ1-3; the match to TRBD1 covers 7 bases. The germline gives CDR1 ENHRY, CDR2 SYGVKD. This CDR3 region has 15 residues. V shed 3 bases, J shed 2 bases, and the junction held 4 bases outside the gene matches. The CDR3 here is CAISEGQGAGNTIYF. As DNA, the CDR3 is TGTGCCATCAGTGAAGGTCAGGGGGCTGGAAACACCATATATTTT.

This clone was counted a few times. V is TRBV9 and J is TRBJ1-2; 9 bases fit TRBD1. CDR3 length equals 14 residues. V trimming: 3 bases; J trimming: 7 bases; junction bases outside the gene matches: 7. Germline CDR1 SGDLS, CDR2 YYNGEE. CDR3 in amino acids: CASSAGQGVGGYTF. The CDR3 DNA sequence: TGTGCCAGCAGCGCGGGACAGGGTGTTGGTGGCTACACCTTC.

This CDR3 reads CASSSGVGYEQYF. In DNA form, the CDR3 reads TGTGCCAGCAGTTCAGGGGTCGGCTACGAGCAGTACTTC. The rearrangement joins TRBV6-2 or TRBV6-3 to TRBJ2-7, with D tentatively TRBD1 (6 bases). CDR3 length: 13 residues. Germline assignment: CDR1 MNHEY and CDR2 SVGEGT. V was trimmed by 4 bases and J by 3 bases, leaving 10 bases between them.

DNA for the CDR3: TGTGCCAGCAGCTTAGGGCGTCGGATCTCTGGAAACACCATATATTTT. This sequence encodes CASSLGRRISGNTIYF. The rearrangement links TRBV11-2 to TRBJ1-3, with D uncertain. Trimming removed 1 base from V and 0 bases from J, with 10 bases in between. CDR3 size: 16 residues. Germline-derived CDR1 and CDR2 are SGHAT and FQNNGV.

This chain joins TRBV9 and TRBJ2-3, with D possibly matching TRBD2 (5 bases). Trimming left V 0 bases short and J 6 bases short, with 5 bases between. The CDR3 runs 12 residues. Germline V CDR1 and CDR2: SGDLS, YYNGEE. The DNA for the CDR3 is TGTGCCAGCAGCGTAGCGGGGGATACGCAGTATTTT. This codes for CASSVAGDTQYF.

The chain carries TRBV18 and TRBJ2-1; 7 nucleotides match TRBD2. V gave up 3 bases and J gave up 5 bases; unmatched junction bases: 7. The CDR3 runs 15 residues. The germline CDR1 and CDR2 sequences are KGHSH and LQKENI. The CDR3 DNA is TGTGCCAGCTCACCCAGATTGGGGGGGGACAATGAGCAGTTCTTC. It is translated as CASSPRLGGDNEQFF. Combining the CDR3 with reference TRBV18 and TRBJ2-1 gives the whole variable domain NAGVMQNPRHLVRRRGQEARLRCSPMKGHSHVYWYRQLPEEGLKFMVYLQKENIIDESGMPKERFSAEFPKEGPSILRIQQVVRGDSAAYFCASSPRLGGDNEQFFGPGTRLTVL.

The chain employs TRBV27 and TRBJ2-1, with 9 bases that match TRBD2. Unmatched junction bases numbered 6, after V lost 4 bases and J lost 5 bases. Per the germline V gene, CDR1 is MNHEY and CDR2 is SMNVEV (reference sequence). There are 15 residues in the CDR3. CDR3 in amino acids: CASSYLAGINNEQFF. The CDR3, as DNA: TGTGCCAGCAGTTACCTAGCGGGGATAAACAATGAGCAGTTCTTC.

This chain joins TRBV9 and TRBJ2-1; 9 bases are a match to TRBD2. The CDR3 sequence is 16 residues long. Germline values: CDR1 SGDLS, CDR2 YYNGEE. V lost 0 bases, J lost 5 bases, and 6 bases stayed unmatched. In nucleotides, the CDR3 is TGTGCCAGCAGCGTAGATAGGAAGCGGGGGGACAATGAGCAGTTCTTC. It specifies CASSVDRKRGDNEQFF. Full variable domain (remainder filled in from reference TRBV9 and TRBJ2-1): DSGVTQTPKHLITATGQRVTLRCSPRSGDLSVYWYQQSLDQGLQFLIQYYNGEERAKGNILERFSAQQFPDLHSELNLSSLELGDSALYFCASSVDRKRGDNEQFFGPGTRLTVL.

The chain is built from TRBV25-1 and TRBJ1-1; maybe TRBD1 (6 bases). The CDR3 loop spans 13 amino acids. The V end lost 1 base, the J end lost 5 bases, and 8 bases lay between the germline ends. In germline, CDR1 is MGHDK, CDR2 SYGVNS. In nucleotides, the CDR3 is TGTGCCAGCAGTGAATTTGGACAGACTGAAGCTTTCTTT. Translation: CASSEFGQTEAFF.

This chain joins TRBV10-3 and TRBJ2-7; no definite D call. Trimming shortened V by 2 bases and J by 3 bases, and 8 bases separated the two germline ends. This CDR3 region has 13 residues. CDR1 ENHRY and CDR2 SYGVKD come from the germline V gene. CDR3 coding DNA: TGTGCCATCAGTGAGCCCTTAAGCTACGAGCAGTACTTC. Translating gives CAISEPLSYEQYF.

The chain combines TRBV18 with TRBJ2-1; 7 nucleotides agree with TRBD1. V lost 4 bases and J lost 3; bases outside the gene matches: 6. The CDR3 loop spans 15 amino acids. Per the germline V gene, CDR1 is KGHSH and CDR2 is LQKENI. Here the CDR3 reads CASSRTTGIYNEQFF. The CDR3 region has the DNA TGTGCCAGCTCACGAACGACAGGGATCTACAATGAGCAGTTCTTC.

This clone was counted only a few times. The chain carries TRBV9 and TRBJ1-1; weak D call: TRBD1 (6 bases). This CDR3 contains 15 residues. V lost 0 bases to trimming and J lost 5 bases, with 14 bases between them. In germline, CDR1 is SGDLS, CDR2 YYNGEE. CDR3 in DNA: TGTGCCAGCAGCGTAGCTGGGGGGGCTGGGACTGAAGCTTTCTTT. This sequence encodes CASSVAGGAGTEAFF.

The chain couples TRBV7-9 to TRBJ2-2; perhaps TRBD2 as D (5 bases). V was shortened by 2 bases and J by 2 bases, with 9 bases between the two germline ends. Germline V gene data show CDR1 as SEHNR and CDR2 as FQNEAQ (reference sequence). The CDR3 is 15 amino acids. The CDR3 is CASSLTGVNTGELFF. The CDR3 bases are TGTGCCAGCAGCTTAACCGGGGTCAACACCGGGGAGCTGTTTTTT.

The table lists this clone with many counts. The V and J genes are TRBV19 and TRBJ1-2; possibly TRBD1 for D (5 bases). Germline CDR1 LNHDA, CDR2 SQIVND (reference sequence). The CDR3 extends over 15 amino acids. V was clipped by 3 bases and J by 1 base, with 12 bases between them. Written as DNA, the CDR3 is TGTGCCAGTAGTATTCAACAGGCAAGTAACTATGGCTACACCTTC. Translating it yields CASSIQQASNYGYTF.

V gene TRBV18 combines with J gene TRBJ2-3; 10 nucleotides agree with TRBD2. Germline V gene data show CDR1 as KGHSH and CDR2 as LQKENI. J lost 3 bases, V lost 6 bases, and 9 bases had no gene match. This CDR3 has 16 amino acids. CDR3 coding DNA: TGTGCCAGCTCTCCTAGGTGGACTAGCGGAACAGATACGCAGTATTTT. This gives the protein CASSPRWTSGTDTQYF. The whole variable domain, remainder taken from reference TRBV18 and TRBJ2-3, is NAGVMQNPRHLVRRRGQEARLRCSPMKGHSHVYWYRQLPEEGLKFMVYLQKENIIDESGMPKERFSAEFPKEGPSILRIQQVVRGDSAAYFCASSPRWTSGTDTQYFGPGTRLTVL.

The V gene is TRBV3-1 (or the pseudogene TRBV3-2), the J gene TRBJ2-4; D unresolved. This CDR3 has 17 amino acids. Trimming took 0 bases from V and 3 from J, leaving 15 bases between them. Germline loops: CDR1 LGHDT, CDR2 YNNKEL (reference sequence). This chain's CDR3 is CASSQDPHELLKNIQYF. The CDR3 DNA sequence: TGTGCCAGCAGCCAAGATCCCCATGAGCTCCTCAAAAACATTCAGTACTTC.

The chain combines TRBV9 with TRBJ2-2, with D possibly TRBD1 on 6 matching bases. This CDR3 is built from 13 residues. Trimming removed 6 bases at V and 4 bases at J, with 10 bases between. Germline CDR1 is SGDLS and CDR2 is YYNGEE. The CDR3 loop is CASTDRITGELFF. In DNA form, the CDR3 reads TGTGCCAGCACTGACAGGATCACCGGGGAGCTGTTTTTT.